These 11 T cell receptor beta chains originate from one sample sequenced in a study of tumor-infiltrating lymphocytes in primary liver carcinoma. They got blood RNA out of unsorted whole blood and also pulled out germline DNA. Priming with a constant-region primer yielded TCR beta cDNA from about 540 ng total RNA. Library construction for TCR beta comprised three nested multiplex PCR rounds performed with slightly modified ARM-PCR. It was with TRBV1-TRBV30 forward primers and a C-beta reverse primer that the first two PCR rounds were run, at 10 cycles each. Using its own MiXCR run on the multiplex PCR reads, TCRdb lists one record per CDR3 protein. The data show about 180,000 distinct CDR3 sequences, less than 65% seen once. Sequencing was performed on peripheral blood. The receptors come from a man in his forties with primary liver carcinoma and hepatitis B virus infection.

The V gene is TRBV4-1, the J gene TRBJ1-5; tentative D call: TRBD1 (6 bases). From germline, CDR1 is MGHRA and CDR2 YSYEKL. CDR3 length: 14 amino acids. Trimming pared 1 base from V and 9 bases from J, leaving 13 bases between. CDR3 sequence (DNA): TGCGCCAGCAGCCAAGTAACCAGGGGCGGGCCCCAGCATTTT. Protein product: CASSQVTRGGPQHF.

The chain combines TRBV6-4 with TRBJ1-2, with 8 bases fitting TRBD1. The CDR3 has 17 residues. Trimming at V came to 4 bases and at J to 6 bases, leaving 16 bases not matched to a gene. The V gene's germline CDR1 is MRHNA and CDR2 SNTAGT. The CDR3 DNA reads as TGTGCCAGCAGTGCGGAGAAGGGGACAGGTCGCCTCGATGGCTACACCTTC. This codes for CASSAEKGTGRLDGYTF.

The chain has TRBV11-2 and TRBJ1-1, with no clear D. In germline, CDR1 is SGHAT, CDR2 FQNNGV. This CDR3 comprises 13 residues. Trimming stripped 8 bases from V and 2 bases from J, with 12 bases between. The chain's CDR3 is CASGPGHNTEAFF. Written as DNA, the CDR3 is TGTGCCAGCGGCCCAGGTCACAACACTGAAGCTTTCTTT.

CDR3 loop: CASSLGLGAGIYEQYF. CDR3 nucleotide sequence: TGTGCCAGCAGCTTAGGTTTGGGGGCAGGGATTTACGAGCAGTACTTC. The V and J genes are TRBV7-8 and TRBJ2-7, with a possible D match to TRBD1 (6 bases). Germline V gene data show CDR1 as SGHVS and CDR2 as FQNEAQ. V was clipped by 1 base and J by 4 bases, with 17 bases between them. The CDR3 consists of 16 residues. Looking up the rest from reference TRBV7-8 and TRBJ2-7 gives the full variable domain: GAGVSQSPRYKVAKRGQDVALRCDPISGHVSLFWYQQALGQGPEFLTYFQNEAQLDKSGLPSDRFFAERPEGSVSTLKIQRTQQEDSAVYLCASSLGLGAGIYEQYFGPGTRLTVT.

This chain links TRBV28 with TRBJ2-4; D is possibly TRBD1 or TRBD2 (6 bases each). Per the germline V gene, CDR1 is MDHEN and CDR2 is SYDVKM. CDR3 length: 16 residues. Trimming pared 5 bases from V and 5 bases from J, leaving 19 bases between. CDR3 loop: CASSPSGAGEENIQYF. In DNA, the CDR3 is TGTGCCAGCAGTCCATCGGGGGCAGGGGAGGAAAACATTCAGTACTTC.

V gene TRBV4-1 combines with J gene TRBJ1-5, with TRBD1 matching over 7 bases. The CDR3 is 14 amino acids. The germline CDR1 and CDR2 sequences are MGHRA and YSYEKL. After removal of 4 bases from V and 4 bases from J, the junction contained 4 bases not matched to a gene. The CDR3 DNA sequence: TGCGCCAGCAGCCTCGGACAGGATAATCAGCCCCAGCATTTT. Its translation is CASSLGQDNQPQHF.

This clonotype occurred a few times. This chain joins TRBV12-3 or TRBV12-4 and TRBJ2-1; maybe TRBD2 (6 bases). V was cut by 8 bases and J by 6 bases, with 11 bases left in between. The CDR3 is 12 residues long. The CDR3 coding sequence is TGTGCCAGCCGTCGGGGAGGCAATGAGCAGTTCTTC. This codes for CASRRGGNEQFF.

This chain links TRBV6-6 with TRBJ1-1, with D perhaps matching TRBD1 (6 bases). Germline values: CDR1 MNHNY, CDR2 SVGAGI (reference sequence). The CDR3 sequence is 16 residues long. Trimming took off 2 bases at V and 7 bases at J, with 20 bases between the two ends. CDR3 loop: CASSYGRGVEGNEAFF. CDR3 nucleotide sequence: TGTGCCAGCAGTTACGGTAGGGGGGTGGAGGGCAATGAAGCTTTCTTT.

The chain couples TRBV6-5 to TRBJ2-7, with 7 bases lining up with TRBD1. CDR1 and CDR2 from the germline V gene are MNHEY and SVGAGI. CDR3 size: 13 residues. The ends lost 5 bases at V and 6 bases at J; junction bases unmatched: 7. CDR3 sequence: CASSHDRAREQYF. CDR3 bases: TGTGCCAGCAGTCATGACAGGGCCCGCGAGCAGTACTTC.

Worth noting for this clonotype: Its ends do not fully match the called genes, so a read error is possible. This rearrangement joins TRBV28 to TRBJ1-3; D is unresolved. In germline, CDR1 is MDHEN, CDR2 SYDVKM. The CDR3 sequence is 13 residues long. For the CDR3, the DNA is TGTGCCAGCAGTTTTGAAGTCGGAAACACCACATATTTT. Its protein is CASSFEVGNTTYF. Combining the CDR3 with reference TRBV28 and TRBJ1-3 gives the whole variable domain DVKVTQSSRYLVKRTGEKVFLECVQDMDHENMFWYRQDPGLGLRLIYFSYDVKMKEKGDIPEGYSVSREKKERFSLILESASTNQTSMYLCASSFEVGNTTYFGEGSWLTVV.

The chain links TRBV6-2 or TRBV6-3 to TRBJ1-1; 9 bases map to TRBD1. Trimming took 3 bases from V and 0 from J; bases not matched to a gene: 8. In germline, CDR1 is MNHEY, CDR2 SVGEGT. CDR3 size: 17 residues. The CDR3 region has the DNA TGTGCCAGCAGTTATACCGGGACAGGGCCTATGAACACTGAAGCTTTCTTT. It encodes CASSYTGTGPMNTEAFF.